One and the same sample provided the 16 T cell receptor beta chains below, sequenced in a study of T cell changes during pregnancy in multiple sclerosis. TCRdb keeps only in-frame clones here, not all; method: immunoSEQ multiplex PCR. The sample lists 55,000 or so clones, over 80% seen once, with 0.64% in the top ten. The sequencing here drew on CD4+ T cells from peripheral blood mononuclear cells, taken after pregnancy. The receptors were gathered from a female donor with multiple sclerosis, enrolled in a pregnancy study.

As DNA, the CDR3 is TGTGCCAGCAGTTCCTACCCGGACAGGGACTACGAGCAGTACTTC. Translation gives CASSSYPDRDYEQYF. The chain couples TRBV28 to TRBJ2-7; 8 nucleotides agree with TRBD1. Germline CDR1 and CDR2: MDHEN and SYDVKM. Losses at the gene ends were 4 bases for V and 3 bases for J; bases not matched to a gene: 8. The CDR3 spans 15 residues.

The V and J genes are TRBV7-3 and TRBJ1-1; TRBD1 matches at 8 bases. J gave up 3 bases and V 1 base, and 13 bases lay outside the gene matches. The length of the CDR3 is 18 residues. Germline V gene lookup returns CDR1 SGHTA and CDR2 FQGTGA. CDR3 sequence reads: CASSLKSQGAETDTEAFF. CDR3 bases: TGTGCCAGCAGCTTAAAGTCCCAGGGGGCAGAAACGGACACTGAAGCTTTCTTT.

The sample holds one count of this clone. The V call is TRBV19, the J call TRBJ2-5, with a tentative D call TRBD1 (6 bases). The germline V and J ends were trimmed by 7 bases and 0 bases, with 15 bases remaining between them. The CDR3 runs 15 residues. Germline CDR1 and CDR2: LNHDA and SQIVND (reference sequence). This CDR3 is CASTPGHSYQETQYF. The CDR3 DNA reads as TGTGCCAGTACTCCGGGACATTCGTACCAAGAGACCCAGTACTTC.

The chain combines TRBV7-9 with TRBJ1-2; D uncertain. The length of the CDR3 is 11 residues. Trimming left V 1 base short and J 13 bases short, with 10 bases between. Germline V lookup: CDR1 SEHNR, CDR2 FQNEAQ (reference sequence). The DNA of the CDR3 is TGTGCCAGCAGCTTAGGGAGCAGTGTCACCTTC. This gives the protein CASSLGSSVTF.

V is TRBV2 and J is TRBJ1-3; 8 nucleotides line up with TRBD1. The germline gives CDR1 SNHLY, CDR2 FYNNEI. The CDR3 loop spans 17 amino acids. V dropped 6 bases and J dropped 1; count of bases not matched to a gene: 11. In DNA, the CDR3 is TGTGCCAGCAGCCGGACAGGGTCCTCACCTTCTGGAAACACCATATATTTT. It translates to CASSRTGSSPSGNTIYF.

The rearrangement links TRBV10-3 to TRBJ1-5, with a weak D call TRBD1 (6 bases). Trimming removed 7 bases at V and 0 bases at J, with 13 bases between. The CDR3 is made up of 15 amino acids. Germline CDR1 reads ENHRY; CDR2 reads SYGVKD. CDR3 loop: CAIKRDIDSNQPQHF. Here the CDR3 DNA reads TGTGCCATCAAAAGGGACATAGATAGCAATCAGCCCCAGCATTTT.

In DNA form, the CDR3 reads TGCGCCAGCAGCGGAGACAGGGGAATGACCGGGGAGCTGTTTTTT. Its translation: CASSGDRGMTGELFF. This chain connects TRBV5-1 to TRBJ2-2; 8 bases map to TRBD1. This CDR3 contains 15 residues. Germline V gives CDR1 SGHRS, CDR2 YFSETQ. The V gene end was trimmed by 4 bases and the J gene end by 5 bases; junction bases not matched to a gene: 7.

This chain connects TRBV5-1 to TRBJ2-2; 7 nucleotides agree with TRBD1. With 4 bases clipped from V and 3 bases from J, the junction kept 6 bases outside the gene matches. The CDR3 sequence is 15 residues long. The V gene's germline CDR1 is SGHRS and CDR2 YFSETQ. This chain's CDR3 is CASSIRDSYTGELFF. For the CDR3, the DNA is TGCGCCAGCAGCATAAGGGACAGTTACACCGGGGAGCTGTTTTTT.

This chain connects TRBV10-3 to TRBJ1-3; TRBD1 aligns across 9 bases. Germline trimming cut 3 bases from V and 3 bases from J; bases unmatched to any gene: 6. The CDR3 covers 16 residues. The germline V gene encodes CDR1 ENHRY and CDR2 SYGVKD. The CDR3 DNA reads TGTGCCATCAGTGACATACAGGGGGCATATGGAAACACCATATATTTT. This translates into CAISDIQGAYGNTIYF.

This rearrangement joins TRBV7-9 to TRBJ2-7; 7 bases align to TRBD1. The CDR3 totals 16 residues. The junction had 10 bases not matched to a gene; V was cut back by 5 bases and J by 0 bases. CDR1 and CDR2 (germline): SEHNR, FQNEAQ (reference sequence). CDR3 amino acids: CASSPSRGQVSYEQYF. The CDR3 region has the DNA TGTGCCAGCAGCCCGTCACGCGGACAGGTCTCCTACGAGCAGTACTTC.

V is TRBV30 and J is TRBJ2-6, with TRBD1 identical over 8 bases. With 2 bases clipped from V and 1 base from J, the junction kept 1 base outside the gene matches. CDR1 and CDR2 (germline): GTSNPN, SVGIG (reference sequence). This CDR3 is built from 15 residues. CDR3 protein: CAWSHRGSGANVLTF. The CDR3 DNA is TGTGCCTGGAGTCACAGGGGGTCTGGGGCCAACGTCCTGACTTTC.

The chain carries TRBV11-2 and TRBJ1-1, with D uncertain. The V and J ends lost 2 bases and 0 bases respectively, with 4 bases between them. The CDR3 runs 13 residues. Germline assignment: CDR1 SGHAT and CDR2 FQNNGV. The CDR3 loop is CASSLQMNTEAFF. The CDR3 nucleotides are TGTGCCAGCAGCTTACAGATGAACACTGAAGCTTTCTTT.

This clone was recorded only once. This sequence joins TRBV4-3 and TRBJ2-1; D is unresolved. Deletions cut 4 bases from V and 4 bases from J, with 11 bases between. Germline lookup yields CDR1 LGHNA and CDR2 YSLEER. The CDR3 has 14 residues. The CDR3 region is CASSPRAAYNEQFF. In nucleotides, the CDR3 is TGCGCCAGCAGCCCAAGAGCAGCGTACAATGAGCAGTTCTTC.

This clone was counted a single time. This chain joins TRBV9 and TRBJ2-3, with D unclear. The CDR3 sequence is 15 residues long. The V end was cut by 0 bases, the J end by 1 base, with 9 bases between. Germline loops: CDR1 SGDLS, CDR2 YYNGEE. The CDR3 protein is CASSVVVERTDTQYF. CDR3 nucleotide sequence: TGTGCCAGCAGCGTAGTAGTGGAGCGCACAGATACGCAGTATTTT. The full variable domain, rest sourced from reference TRBV9 and TRBJ2-3, is DSGVTQTPKHLITATGQRVTLRCSPRSGDLSVYWYQQSLDQGLQFLIQYYNGEERAKGNILERFSAQQFPDLHSELNLSSLELGDSALYFCASSVVVERTDTQYFGPGTRLTVL.

This sequence joins TRBV5-6 and TRBJ1-3, with TRBD1 matching 8 bases. Unmatched junction bases numbered 10, after V lost 4 bases and J lost 4 bases. The CDR3 extends over 16 amino acids. Germline values: CDR1 SGHDT, CDR2 YYEEEE. CDR3 protein: CASSPPHRGAGNTIYF. CDR3 coding DNA: TGTGCCAGCAGCCCGCCCCACAGGGGGGCAGGAAACACCATATATTTT.

The rearrangement joins TRBV7-3 to TRBJ1-6, with D perhaps TRBD1 (6 bases). CDR3 length: 14 residues. The V gene's germline CDR1 is SGHTA and CDR2 FQGTGA. V lost 6 bases and J lost 7, with 13 bases in between. CDR3 coding DNA: TGTGCCAGCAGACAACAGGGTTGGAATTCACCCCTCCACTTT. This sequence encodes CASRQQGWNSPLHF.